These T cell receptor beta chains were read from a single sample in a study of blood T cell repertoires in COVID-19. Sequencing was performed with immunoSEQ multiplex PCR; in TCRdb, only in-frame clones are kept and a portion is missing. The sample records about 76,000 clones, roughly 80% being singletons. Specimen: peripheral blood. These receptors were taken from a woman aged 60 to 75 with acute or convalescent COVID-19. The conserved cysteine and the conserved F or W are not part of the CDR3 here. Fields, in order: CDR3 length, D gene, J gene, V gene, CDR3 protein. D genes are given only for firm matches.

>12|-|TRBJ1-2|TRBV19
ASSTLTAGNGYT
>12|TRBD1|TRBJ1-4|TRBV7-9
ASIGTGVNEKLF
>13|-|TRBJ1-4|TRBV7-2
ASSKETGNNEKLF
>13|TRBD1|TRBJ1-4|TRBV24-1
ATSDPGQGDEKLF
>13|TRBD1|TRBJ1-2|TRBV28
ASSSTGGLNYGYT
>11|TRBD1|TRBJ1-2|TRBV6-5
ASRQGQGYGYT
>13|-|TRBJ1-1|TRBV6-5
ASSRSGVRNTEAF
>14|-|TRBJ2-2|TRBV5-1
ASRNAAETPTGELF
>13|-|TRBJ2-3|TRBV7-3
ASKPAGAGTDMQY
>13|-|TRBJ2-7|TRBV11-2
ASSWGRQGTYEQY
>15|TRBD1|TRBJ1-4|TRBV5-8
ASSPAWGQEHNEKLF
>16|TRBD1|TRBJ2-1|TRBV11-3
ASSRFPPRTGGYNEQF
>13|-|TRBJ2-7|TRBV30
AWSKTEGLSYEQY
>16|-|TRBJ2-3|TRBV7-9
ASSFGWTVARIADTQY
>13|TRBD2|TRBJ2-5|TRBV5-4
ASSFRNAGGETQY
>12|-|TRBJ1-3|TRBV7-3
ASSPSGSGNTIY
>11|-|TRBJ1-5|TRBV6-2/TRBV6-3
ASSYGRNQPQH
>14|-|TRBJ2-7|TRBV6-5
ASSYSPRQPFYEQY
>13|-|TRBJ2-4|TRBV4-3
ASSQAYRGGGIQY
>14|TRBD2|TRBJ2-3|TRBV24-1
ATSDFSGEHTDTQY
>12|-|TRBJ2-5|TRBV5-4
ASSLAGSKETQY
>14|TRBD2|TRBJ2-3|TRBV7-9
ASSPTSGGVPDTQY
>12|TRBD1|TRBJ1-5|TRBV10-3
AITPDRDYQPQH
>11|TRBD1|TRBJ2-7|TRBV24-1
ATSDQGAREQY
>13|TRBD2|TRBJ2-1|TRBV7-2
ASSLSGRVFNEQF
>11|-|TRBJ1-6|TRBV30
AWSGPTDSPLH
>13|TRBD1|TRBJ2-7|TRBV28
ASSRSDRGVTTQY
>15|TRBD1|TRBJ1-4|TRBV9
ASSVAGQGLAGEKLF